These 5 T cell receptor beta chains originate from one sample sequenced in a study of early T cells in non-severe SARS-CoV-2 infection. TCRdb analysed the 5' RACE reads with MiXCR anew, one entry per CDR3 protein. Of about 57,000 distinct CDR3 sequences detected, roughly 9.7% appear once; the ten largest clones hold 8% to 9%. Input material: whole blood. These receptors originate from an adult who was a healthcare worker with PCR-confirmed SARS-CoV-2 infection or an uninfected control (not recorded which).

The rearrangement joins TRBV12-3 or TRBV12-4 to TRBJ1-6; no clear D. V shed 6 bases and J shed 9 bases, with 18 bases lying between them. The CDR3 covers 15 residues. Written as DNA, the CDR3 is TGTGCCAGCAGCTTACCCTCGACGCATTTTTCACCCCTCCACTTT. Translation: CASSLPSTHFSPLHF.

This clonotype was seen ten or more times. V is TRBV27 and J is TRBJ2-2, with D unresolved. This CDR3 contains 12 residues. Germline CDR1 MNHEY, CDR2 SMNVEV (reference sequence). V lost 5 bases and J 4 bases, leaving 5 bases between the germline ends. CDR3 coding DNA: TGTGCCAGCAGTAGACTCACCGGGGAGCTGTTTTTT. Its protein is CASSRLTGELFF.

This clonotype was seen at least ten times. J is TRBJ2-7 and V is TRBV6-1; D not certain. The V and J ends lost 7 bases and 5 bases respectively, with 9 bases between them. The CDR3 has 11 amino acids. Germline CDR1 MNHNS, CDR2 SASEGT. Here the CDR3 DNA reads TGTGCCAGCAACCGAGAGCACGAGCAGTACTTC. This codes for CASNREHEQYF.

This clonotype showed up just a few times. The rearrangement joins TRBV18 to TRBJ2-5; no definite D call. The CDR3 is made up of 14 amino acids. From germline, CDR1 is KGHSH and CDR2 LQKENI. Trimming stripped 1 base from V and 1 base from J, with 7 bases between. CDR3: CASSPQAGQETQYF. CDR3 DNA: TGTGCCAGCTCACCACAGGCAGGCCAAGAGACCCAGTACTTC.

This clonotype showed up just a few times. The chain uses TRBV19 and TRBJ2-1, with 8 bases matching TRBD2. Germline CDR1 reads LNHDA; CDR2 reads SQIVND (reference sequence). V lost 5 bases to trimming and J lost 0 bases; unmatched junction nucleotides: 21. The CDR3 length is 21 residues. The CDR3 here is CASSLQVSGVPGFSSYNEQFF. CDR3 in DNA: TGTGCCAGTAGTCTCCAGGTTAGCGGGGTCCCCGGTTTTAGCTCCTACAATGAGCAGTTCTTC.